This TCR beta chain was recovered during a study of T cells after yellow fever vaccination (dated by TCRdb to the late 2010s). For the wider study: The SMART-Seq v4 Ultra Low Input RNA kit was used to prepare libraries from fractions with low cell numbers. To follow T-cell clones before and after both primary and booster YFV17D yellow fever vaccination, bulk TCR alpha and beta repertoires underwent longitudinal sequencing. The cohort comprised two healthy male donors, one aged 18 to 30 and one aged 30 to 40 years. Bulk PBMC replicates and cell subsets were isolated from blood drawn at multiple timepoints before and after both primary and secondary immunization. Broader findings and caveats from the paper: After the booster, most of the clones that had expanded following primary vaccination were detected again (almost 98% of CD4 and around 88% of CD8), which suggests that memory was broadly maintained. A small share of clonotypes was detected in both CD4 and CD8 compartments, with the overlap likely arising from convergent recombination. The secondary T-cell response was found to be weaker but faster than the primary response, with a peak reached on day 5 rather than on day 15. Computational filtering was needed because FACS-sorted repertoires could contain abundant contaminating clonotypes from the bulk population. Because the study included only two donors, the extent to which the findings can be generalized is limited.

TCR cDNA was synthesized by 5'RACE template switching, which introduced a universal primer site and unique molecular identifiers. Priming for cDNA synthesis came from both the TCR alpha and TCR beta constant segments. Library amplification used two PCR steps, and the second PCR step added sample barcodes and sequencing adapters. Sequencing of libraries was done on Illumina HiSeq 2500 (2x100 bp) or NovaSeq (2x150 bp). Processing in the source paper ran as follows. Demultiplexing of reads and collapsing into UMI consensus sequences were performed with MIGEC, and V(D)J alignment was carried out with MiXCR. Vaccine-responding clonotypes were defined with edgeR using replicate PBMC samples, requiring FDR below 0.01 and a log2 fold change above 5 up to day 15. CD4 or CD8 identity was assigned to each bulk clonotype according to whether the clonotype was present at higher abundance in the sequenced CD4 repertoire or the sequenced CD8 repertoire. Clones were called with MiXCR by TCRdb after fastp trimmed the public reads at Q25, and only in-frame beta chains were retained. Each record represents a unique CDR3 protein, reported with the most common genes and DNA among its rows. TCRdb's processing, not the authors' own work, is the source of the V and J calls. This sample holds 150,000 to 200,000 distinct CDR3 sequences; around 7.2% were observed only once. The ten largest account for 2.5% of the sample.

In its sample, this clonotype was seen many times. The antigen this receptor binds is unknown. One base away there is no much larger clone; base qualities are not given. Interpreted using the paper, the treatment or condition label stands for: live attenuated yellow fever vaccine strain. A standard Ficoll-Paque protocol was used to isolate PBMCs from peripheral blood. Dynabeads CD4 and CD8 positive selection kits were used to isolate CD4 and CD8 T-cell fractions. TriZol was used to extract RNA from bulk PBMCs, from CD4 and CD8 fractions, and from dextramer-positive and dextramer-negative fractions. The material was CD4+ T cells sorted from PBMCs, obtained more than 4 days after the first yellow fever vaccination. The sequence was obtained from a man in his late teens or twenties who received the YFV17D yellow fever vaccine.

For the CDR3, the sequence is CASSPGTETDTQYF. The nucleotide sequence is TGCGCCAGCAGCCCCGGGACGGAAACAGATACGCAGTATTTT. The receptor chain draws on TRBV5-1 and TRBJ2-3; the D gene is possibly TRBD1 or TRBD2, each agreeing over 5 bases. Reading from cysteine to phenylalanine, the CDR3 counts 14 amino acids. Of all the DNA, just the CDR3 is kept, 42 bases in frame from base 1. The V and J ends are trimmed by 4 bases and 3 bases, leaving 12 bases between them. Per the germline V gene, SGHRS is the CDR1 and YFSETQ is the CDR2.